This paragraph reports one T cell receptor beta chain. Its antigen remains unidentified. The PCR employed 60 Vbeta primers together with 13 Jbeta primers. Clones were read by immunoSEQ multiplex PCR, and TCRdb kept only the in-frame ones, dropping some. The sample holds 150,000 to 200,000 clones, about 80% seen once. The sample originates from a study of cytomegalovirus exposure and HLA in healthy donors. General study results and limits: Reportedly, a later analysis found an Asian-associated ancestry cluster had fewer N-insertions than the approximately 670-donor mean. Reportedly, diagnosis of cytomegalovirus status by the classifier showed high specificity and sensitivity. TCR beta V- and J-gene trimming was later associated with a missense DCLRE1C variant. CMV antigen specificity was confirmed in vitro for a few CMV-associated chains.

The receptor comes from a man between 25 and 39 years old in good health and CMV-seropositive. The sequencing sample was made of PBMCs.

CDR3 sequence reads: CASSLGALQPQHF. Here the CDR3 DNA reads TGTGCCAGCAGTTTAGGGGCCTTACAGCCCCAGCATTTT. The genes are TRBV28 and TRBJ1-5; a weak D match, TRBD1 (5 bases). CDR3 length: 13 residues. The V end lost 2 bases, the J end lost 7 bases, and 9 bases lay between the germline ends. Looked up from germline, CDR1 is MDHEN and CDR2 is SYDVKM. Supplemented by reference TRBV28 and TRBJ1-5, the full variable domain reads DVKVTQSSRYLVKRTGEKVFLECVQDMDHENMFWYRQDPGLGLRLIYFSYDVKMKEKGDIPEGYSVSREKKERFSLILESASTNQTSMYLCASSLGALQPQHFGDGTRLSIL.